The subject of this entry is one T cell receptor beta chain. Its antigen is unknown. One end of the junction varies from germline; a read error may be responsible. Using a J-beta primer mix together with a sample-barcoded 5' primer, a second PCR was run for roughly 6 to 11 cycles. Every cDNA molecule bore a tag from a template-switch adaptor containing 12 random nucleotides. TCRdb ran MiXCR on the 5' RACE reads and lists one entry per CDR3 protein. The sample holds hundreds of thousands of distinct CDR3 sequences, roughly three fifths seen once. These data come from a study of blood T cells in healthy people across ages. Study-level findings and limits: Relative to aged donors, long-lived donors carried more naive CD4+ cells and displayed higher diversity.

Each donor was a healthy Caucasian individual from Russia, aged about 6 to 100. Every donor provided 8.5 to 10 milliliters of peripheral blood. The material sequenced was blood. The TCR sequence derives from a man in his forties in good health.

CDR3: CASGGERGANGQFF. The CDR3 nucleotides are TGTGCCAGCGGGGGAGAACGGGGGGCCAATGGGCAGTTCTTC. The chain recombines TRBV2 with TRBJ2-1; D perhaps matches TRBD2 (7 bases). CDR1 is SNHLY, CDR2 FYNNEI, per germline. The CDR3 has 14 amino acids.